The rows below give T cell receptor beta chains drawn from one sample of a study of T-cell reconstitution after alpha-beta-depleted transplantation in children. MiXCR, applied by TCRdb to the PCR reads, yields one record per CDR3 protein. Of about a million distinct CDR3 sequences listed, 25% to 35% were seen once; the top ten hold roughly 30%. Sequenced here: PBMCs, mostly from graft donor cells, sampled 360 days after TCRalphabeta/CD19-depleted stem cell transplant. These receptors all come from a boy under three years old who had a stem cell transplant for SCID, so the T cells may come from the graft donor. The CDR3 runs from the conserved cysteine through the conserved F or W. D genes are given only for firm matches. Expanded clones are given a class, and other clones once, few, many or no size at all.

v_call,clone_size,d_call,j_call,cdr3_nt,cdr3_aa
TRBV6-1,-,-,TRBJ2-7,TGTGCCAGCAGTGAACCTGTTACAGGCCTTACCTACGAGCAGTACTTC,CASSEPVTGLTYEQYF
TRBV20-1,-,-,TRBJ2-7,TGCAGTGCTAGAGGGACGGGCGGCGTCGGCACCCTATACGAGCAGTACTTC,CSARGTGGVGTLYEQYF
TRBV27,few,-,TRBJ2-2,TGTGCCAGCAGTTTATGGGGGCCCGCGAACACCGGGGAGCTGTTTTTT,CASSLWGPANTGELFF
TRBV20-1,-,TRBD1,TRBJ1-1,TGCAGCGCTGAGACAGGGGGGCGTACTGAAGCTTTCTTT,CSAETGGRTEAFF
TRBV20-1,few,-,TRBJ2-2,TGCAGTGCTAGTAACTCTCACACCGGGGAGCTGTTTTTT,CSASNSHTGELFF
TRBV10-3,-,-,TRBJ1-1,TGTGCCATCAGTGAGTCGGGCAGGGACACTGAAGCTTTCTTT,CAISESGRDTEAFF
TRBV29-1,few,TRBD1,TRBJ2-5,TGCAGCGTTGGGCAGGGGGCCGGGGAGACCCAGTACTTC,CSVGQGAGETQYF
TRBV20-1,few,-,TRBJ2-2,TGCAGTGCCCCAAGCTTATCCGGAAGTGGGGAGACCGGGGAGCTGTTTTTT,CSAPSLSGSGETGELFF
TRBV12-3/TRBV12-4,-,-,TRBJ2-2,TGTGCCAGCAGCAGCAGGGGAAGGGACACCGGGGAGCTGTTTTTT,CASSSRGRDTGELFF
TRBV15,-,TRBD1,TRBJ2-7,TGTGCCACCAGCAACCGTGGACAGGGCTTCCACGAGCAGTACTTC,CATSNRGQGFHEQYF
TRBV12-3/TRBV12-4,-,-,TRBJ2-5,TGTGCCAGCAGTTTCGAGGGGGGCTGGGAGACCCAGTACTTC,CASSFEGGWETQYF
TRBV5-6,-,-,TRBJ2-7,TGTGCCAGCAGCCCCCCGGCAGCTCGTTCGCCCTACGAGCAGTACTTC,CASSPPAARSPYEQYF
TRBV5-1,many,TRBD2,TRBJ2-5,TGCGCCAGCAGCTTGATAGCGGGGAAAGAGACCCAGTACTTC,CASSLIAGKETQYF
TRBV29-1,-,-,TRBJ2-5,TGCAGCGTTAAGACACCAATTGAAGAGACCCAGTACTTC,CSVKTPIEETQYF
TRBV7-2,-,-,TRBJ2-5,TGTGCCAGCAGCTTTACAGGGCGGCAAGAGACCCAGTACTTC,CASSFTGRQETQYF
TRBV20-1,-,-,TRBJ1-3,TGCAGTGCTAGATCCGGTCTGGGAGGAAACACCATATATTTT,CSARSGLGGNTIYF
TRBV5-1,-,-,TRBJ2-2,TGCGCCAGCAGCCCCCAGATACAGAGGAACACCGGGGAGCTGTTTTTT,CASSPQIQRNTGELFF
TRBV4-1,-,TRBD2,TRBJ2-1,TGCGCCAGCAGCCAAGACGCCGTTTGGGAGCGGGGGGAGTACAATGAGCAGTTCTTC,CASSQDAVWERGEYNEQFF
TRBV27,-,-,TRBJ2-7,TGTGCCAGCAGTTCCCACGGGGACTACGAGCAGTACTTC,CASSSHGDYEQYF
TRBV10-3,few,-,TRBJ2-1,TGTGCCATCAGTGACGCGGGACAGCAATACAATGAGCAGTTCTTC,CAISDAGQQYNEQFF
TRBV12-3/TRBV12-4,-,TRBD1,TRBJ2-5,TGTGCCAGCAGTTTTTGGGACAGGCAAGAGACCCAGTACTTC,CASSFWDRQETQYF
TRBV28,few,-,TRBJ1-1,TGTGCCAGCAGTTTTGCCCCAGGGTTGGGCAGAAACACTGAAGCTTTCTTT,CASSFAPGLGRNTEAFF
TRBV7-2,few,TRBD2,TRBJ2-1,TGTGCCAGCACCCCAATCGGGGGGGCAGTGCCCTACAATGAGCAGTTCTTC,CASTPIGGAVPYNEQFF
TRBV5-6,-,TRBD1,TRBJ2-7,TGTGCCAGCAGCCTGAACTACAGGGGCTCCTACGAGCAGTACTTC,CASSLNYRGSYEQYF
TRBV7-9,few,TRBD2,TRBJ2-1,TGTGCCAGCAGCTTTCTCACCGCTAGCGGGGACAATGAGCAGTTCTTC,CASSFLTASGDNEQFF
TRBV6-2/TRBV6-3,few,-,TRBJ1-1,TGTGCCAGCAGCCCCCCCCGGGGCAAGAACACTGAAGCTTTCTTT,CASSPPRGKNTEAFF
TRBV9,few,-,TRBJ2-2,TGTGCCAGCAGCGCCACCACCGGGGAGCTGTTTTTT,CASSATTGELFF